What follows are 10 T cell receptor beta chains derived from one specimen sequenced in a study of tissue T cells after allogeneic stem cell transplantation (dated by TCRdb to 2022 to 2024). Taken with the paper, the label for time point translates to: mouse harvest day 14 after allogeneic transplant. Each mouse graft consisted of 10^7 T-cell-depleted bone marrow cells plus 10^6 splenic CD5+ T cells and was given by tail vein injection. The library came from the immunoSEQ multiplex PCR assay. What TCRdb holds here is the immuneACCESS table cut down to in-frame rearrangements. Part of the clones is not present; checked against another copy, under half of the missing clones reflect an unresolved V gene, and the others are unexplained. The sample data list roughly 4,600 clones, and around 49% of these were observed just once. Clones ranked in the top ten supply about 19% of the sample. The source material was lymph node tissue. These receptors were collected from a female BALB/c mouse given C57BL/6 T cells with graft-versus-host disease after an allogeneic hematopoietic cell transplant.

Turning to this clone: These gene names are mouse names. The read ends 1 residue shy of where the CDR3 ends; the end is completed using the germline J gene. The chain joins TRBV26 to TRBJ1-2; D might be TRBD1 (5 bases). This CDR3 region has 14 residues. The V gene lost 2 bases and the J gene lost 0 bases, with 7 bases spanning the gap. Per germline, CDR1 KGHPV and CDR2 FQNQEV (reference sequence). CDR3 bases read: TGTGCCAGCAGTCTGGGACATTCAAACTCCGACTACACC. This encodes CASSLGHSNSDYT. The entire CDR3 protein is CASSLGHSNSDYTF.

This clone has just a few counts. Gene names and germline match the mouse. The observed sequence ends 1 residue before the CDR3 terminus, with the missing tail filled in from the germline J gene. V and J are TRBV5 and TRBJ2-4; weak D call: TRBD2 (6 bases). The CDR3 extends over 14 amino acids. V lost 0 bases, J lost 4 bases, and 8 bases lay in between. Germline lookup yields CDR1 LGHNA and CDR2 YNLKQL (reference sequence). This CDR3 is CASSQEWGKNTLYF. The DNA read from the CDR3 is TGTGCCAGCAGCCAAGAATGGGGGAAAAACACCTTGTAC.

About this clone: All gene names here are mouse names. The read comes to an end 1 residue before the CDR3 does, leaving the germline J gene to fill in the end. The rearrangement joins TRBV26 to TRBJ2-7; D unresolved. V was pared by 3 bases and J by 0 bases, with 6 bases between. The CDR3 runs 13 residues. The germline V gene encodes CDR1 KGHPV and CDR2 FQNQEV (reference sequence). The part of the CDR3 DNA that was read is TGTGCCAGCAGTCTCATCCCCTCCTATGAACAGTAC. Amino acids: CASSLIPSYEQY. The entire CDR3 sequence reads CASSLIPSYEQYF.

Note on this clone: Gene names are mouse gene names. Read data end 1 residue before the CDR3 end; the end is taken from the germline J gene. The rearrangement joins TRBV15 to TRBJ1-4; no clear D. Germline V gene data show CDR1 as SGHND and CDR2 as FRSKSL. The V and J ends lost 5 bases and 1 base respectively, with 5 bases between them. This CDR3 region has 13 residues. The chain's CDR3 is CASSRGSNERLFF. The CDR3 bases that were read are TGTGCCAGCAGTCGGGGTTCCAACGAAAGATTATTT.

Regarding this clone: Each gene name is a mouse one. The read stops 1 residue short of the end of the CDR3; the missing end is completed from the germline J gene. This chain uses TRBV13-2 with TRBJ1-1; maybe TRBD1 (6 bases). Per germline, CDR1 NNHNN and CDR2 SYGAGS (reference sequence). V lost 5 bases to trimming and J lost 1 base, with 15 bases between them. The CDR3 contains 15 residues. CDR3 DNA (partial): TGTGCCAGCGGGACTCCGGGACACTTAAACACAGAAGTCTTC. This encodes CASGTPGHLNTEVF. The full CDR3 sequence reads CASGTPGHLNTEVFF.

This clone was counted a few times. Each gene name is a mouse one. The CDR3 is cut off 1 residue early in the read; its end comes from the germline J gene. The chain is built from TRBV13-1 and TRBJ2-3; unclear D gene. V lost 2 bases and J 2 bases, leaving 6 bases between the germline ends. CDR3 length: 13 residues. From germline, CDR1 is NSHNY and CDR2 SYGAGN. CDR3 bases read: TGTGCCAGCAGTGAGCACAATGCAGAAACGCTGTAT. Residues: CASSEHNAETLY. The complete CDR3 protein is CASSEHNAETLYF.

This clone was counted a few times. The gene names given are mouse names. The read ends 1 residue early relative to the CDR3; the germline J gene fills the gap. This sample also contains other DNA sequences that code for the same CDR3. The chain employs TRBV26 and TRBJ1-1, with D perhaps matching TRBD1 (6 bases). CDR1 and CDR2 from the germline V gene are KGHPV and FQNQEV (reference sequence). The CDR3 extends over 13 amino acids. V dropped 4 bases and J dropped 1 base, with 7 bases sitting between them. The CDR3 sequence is CASSPGQNTEVFF. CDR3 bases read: TGTGCCAGCAGTCCGGGACAAAACACAGAAGTCTTC.

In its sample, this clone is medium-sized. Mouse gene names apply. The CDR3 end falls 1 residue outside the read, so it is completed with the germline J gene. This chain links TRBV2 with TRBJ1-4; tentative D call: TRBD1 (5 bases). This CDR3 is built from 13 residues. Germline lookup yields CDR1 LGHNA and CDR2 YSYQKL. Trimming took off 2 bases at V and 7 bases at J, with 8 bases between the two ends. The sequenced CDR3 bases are TGTGCCAGCAGCCAACAGGGCCTCGAAAGATTATTT. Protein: CASSQQGLERLF. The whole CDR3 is CASSQQGLERLFF.

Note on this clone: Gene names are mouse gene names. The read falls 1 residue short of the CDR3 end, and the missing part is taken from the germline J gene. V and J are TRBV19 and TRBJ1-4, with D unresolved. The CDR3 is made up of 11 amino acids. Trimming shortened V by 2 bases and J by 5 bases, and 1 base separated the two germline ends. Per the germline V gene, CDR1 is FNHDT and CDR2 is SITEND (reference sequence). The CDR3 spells CASSMNERLFF. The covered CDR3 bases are TGTGCCAGCAGTATGAACGAAAGATTATTT.

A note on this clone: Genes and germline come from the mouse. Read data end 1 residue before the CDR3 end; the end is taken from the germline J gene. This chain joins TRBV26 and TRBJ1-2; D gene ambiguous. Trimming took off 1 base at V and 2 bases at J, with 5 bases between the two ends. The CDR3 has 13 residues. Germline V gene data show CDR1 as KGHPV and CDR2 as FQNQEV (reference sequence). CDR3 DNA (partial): TGTGCCAGCAGTCTGTGGGGTAACTCCGACTACACC. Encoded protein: CASSLWGNSDYT. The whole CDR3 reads CASSLWGNSDYTF.